The rows below give T cell receptor beta chains drawn from one sample of a study of shared clonotypes between healthy human individuals. Method: immunoSEQ multiplex PCR; TCRdb's copy keeps in-frame clones and lacks some. The profile shows 2,500,000 or so clones, 92% of them singletons. The material sequenced was naive CD4+ T cells from PBMCs. Receptors were obtained from a man between 18 and 35 years old in good health. Some clones in this sample may be carry-over from other donors' samples. The CDR3 runs from the conserved cysteine through the conserved F or W. Each record gives: CDR3 protein, CDR3 DNA, V gene, D gene, J gene, clone size. The D gene is left open where the match is weak. Rows give clone size only sometimes, using once, few, many, or a class for an expanded clone.

CASTQRSRDPTLTGELFF	TGTGCCAGCACCCAAAGGTCCCGGGATCCTACCCTCACCGGGGAGCTGTTTTTT	TRBV27	.	TRBJ2-2	.
CASSPGTQLYEQYF	TGTGCCAGCAGTCCTGGGACTCAACTCTACGAGCAGTACTTC	TRBV28	.	TRBJ2-7	.
CASSRSEGNTGGNTIYF	TGTGCCAGCAGCCGGTCAGAGGGGAACACGGGGGGAAACACCATATATTTT	TRBV11-2	.	TRBJ1-3	.
CASSPRQGGNTGELFF	TGTGCCAGCAGTCCGAGACAGGGGGGGAACACCGGGGAGCTGTTTTTT	TRBV7-2	TRBD1	TRBJ2-2	.
CASSLREGIGDTEAFF	TGTGCCAGCAGTTTAAGGGAGGGGATAGGAGACACTGAAGCTTTCTTT	TRBV28	.	TRBJ1-1	.
CASSLWATEKLFF	TGTGCCAGCAGTTTATGGGCAACTGAAAAACTGTTTTTT	TRBV27	.	TRBJ1-4	.
CASSIGQSVNTGELFF	TGCGCCAGCAGCATAGGACAGTCGGTGAACACCGGGGAGCTGTTTTTT	TRBV5-1	.	TRBJ2-2	.
CASSLGTSGKTQYF	TGTGCCAGCAGTTTAGGGACTAGCGGGAAGACCCAGTACTTC	TRBV28	TRBD2	TRBJ2-5	.
CASSLDPGVVYEQYF	TGCGCCAGCAGCTTGGACCCAGGGGTGGTTTACGAGCAGTACTTC	TRBV5-1	.	TRBJ2-7	.
CAWTSGIVETQYF	TGTGCCTGGACTAGCGGGATCGTAGAGACCCAGTACTTC	TRBV30	TRBD2	TRBJ2-5	.
CASSPGSGSYEQYF	TGTGCCAGCTCACCGGGGTCGGGCTCTTACGAGCAGTACTTC	TRBV18	.	TRBJ2-7	.
CASSSEETQYF	TGTGCCAGCAGCTCGGAAGAGACCCAGTACTTC	TRBV7-2	.	TRBJ2-5	.
CASSFRAGGIDTQYF	TGTGCCAGCAGCTTTCGTGCGGGAGGGATAGATACGCAGTATTTT	TRBV5-4	TRBD2	TRBJ2-3	once
CASGSLGTPGRGNTEAFF	TGTGCCAGCGGCTCCCTAGGGACTCCGGGAAGGGGAAACACTGAAGCTTTCTTT	TRBV7-9	.	TRBJ1-1	.
CASSLRSGSGANVLTF	TGTGCCAGCAGTTTAAGGTCAGGATCTGGGGCCAACGTCCTGACTTTC	TRBV28	.	TRBJ2-6	.
CASNSGAGNYNEQFF	TGCGCCAGCAATTCAGGGGCGGGAAACTACAATGAGCAGTTCTTC	TRBV5-1	.	TRBJ2-1	.
CASSLRGQGYNEQFF	TGTGCCAGCAGCTTAAGGGGACAGGGCTACAATGAGCAGTTCTTC	TRBV7-3	TRBD1	TRBJ2-1	.
CASSLSGYGYTF	TGTGCCAGCAGCTTATCCGGCTATGGCTACACCTTC	TRBV7-8	.	TRBJ1-2	.
CASSVDFSYEQYF	TGTGCCAGCAGCGTAGACTTCTCCTACGAGCAGTACTTC	TRBV9	.	TRBJ2-7	.
CASSAETLGGNTIYF	TGTGCCAGCAGCGCCGAGACCCTAGGGGGAAACACCATATATTTT	TRBV9	.	TRBJ1-3	.
CASSPQGGGYNEQFF	TGTGCCAGCTCACCACAGGGAGGGGGCTACAATGAGCAGTTCTTC	TRBV18	.	TRBJ2-1	.
CASSSLAGGLNNEQFF	TGCGCCAGCAGCTCTTTAGCGGGAGGACTCAACAATGAGCAGTTCTTC	TRBV5-1	TRBD2	TRBJ2-1	once
CASSAPMWGGNTEAFF	TGTGCCAGCAGTGCCCCAATGTGGGGTGGGAACACTGAAGCTTTCTTT	TRBV25-1	.	TRBJ1-1	once
CASSRRGRDGYTF	TGTGCCAGCTCCCGAAGGGGGAGGGACGGCTACACCTTC	TRBV5-4	.	TRBJ1-2	once
CASSLTGAGTDTQYF	TGTGCCAGCAGTCTGACAGGGGCAGGCACAGATACGCAGTATTTT	TRBV28	TRBD1	TRBJ2-3	.
CASSLQGDRGLRTYNEQFF	TGTGCCAGCAGCCTACAAGGGGACAGGGGGCTTAGGACCTACAATGAGCAGTTCTTC	TRBV11-1	TRBD1	TRBJ2-1	.
CASSLASGTPTEAFF	TGTGCCAGCAGCTTAGCCTCCGGGACACCAACTGAAGCTTTCTTT	TRBV7-9	.	TRBJ1-1	.
CASSLRGGTADTQYF	TGTGCCAGCAGCTTGAGGGGGGGAACGGCGGATACGCAGTATTTT	TRBV5-8	.	TRBJ2-3	.
CASSPDRARAYEQYF	TGTGCCAGCAGCCCCGACAGGGCAAGGGCCTACGAGCAGTACTTC	TRBV11-2	TRBD1	TRBJ2-7	.
CASSLGWGAGMTDTQYF	TGCGCCAGCAGCTTGGGCTGGGGGGCCGGGATGACAGATACGCAGTATTTT	TRBV5-1	.	TRBJ2-3	.
CASSKGTAGYTF	TGTGCCAGCAGTAAAGGGACAGCTGGCTACACCTTC	TRBV6-5	TRBD1	TRBJ1-2	.
CASSLGPTRQYNEQFF	TGTGCCAGCAGTTTAGGGCCAACTCGGCAATACAATGAGCAGTTCTTC	TRBV27	.	TRBJ2-1	.
CSVEVGGMAGETQYF	TGCAGCGTTGAAGTCGGGGGAATGGCGGGAGAGACCCAGTACTTC	TRBV29-1	.	TRBJ2-5	.
CASSLGREGLPSGTEAFF	TGTGCCAGCAGCTTAGGCAGGGAAGGGTTACCTTCAGGCACTGAAGCTTTCTTT	TRBV13	.	TRBJ1-1	.
CASSFTGHPTYEQYF	TGTGCCAGCAGCTTTACCGGACACCCTACCTACGAGCAGTACTTC	TRBV6-5	.	TRBJ2-7	.